This TCR beta chain was recovered during a study of T cell repertoires in cytomegalovirus infection. About the research overall: Public signatures in TCR beta pointed to CMV infection and matching HLA type.

The CDR3 is 14 amino acids. V was clipped by 4 bases and J by 1 base, with 10 bases between them. Germline values: CDR1 MNHEY, CDR2 SMNVEV (reference sequence). This clonotype occurred a few times. TCRdb used MiXCR to reprocess the reads, holding one entry per CDR3 protein. The table lists around 290,000 distinct CDR3 sequences, around 25% of them singletons, with approximately 14% in the top ten. Sequenced input: PBMCs. The rearrangement uses TRBV27 and TRBJ1-1, with D possibly TRBD1 on 5 matching bases. The sequence was obtained from a human donor in good health (CMV status not recorded). Some clones in this sample may be carry-over from other donors' samples. The CDR3 DNA follows: TGTGCCAGCAGTTCCAGGGATGGGAACACTGAAGCTTTCTTT. Protein: CASSSRDGNTEAFF.